This TCR beta chain comes out of a study of T cell responses to AZD1222 COVID-19 vaccine (dated by TCRdb to about 2021). Background on the whole study: A total of 230 to 250 trial participants underwent TCR sequencing, of whom about 210 had received two doses of AZD1222 and 26 had received two doses of the MenACWY control vaccine. Trial participants were enrolled into age subgroups of 18-55, 56-69 and 70-plus years, which contained roughly 150, 30 and 60 TCR-sequenced participants, respectively.

In the germline V gene, CDR1 corresponds to LGHNA and CDR2 to YNFKEQ. V is trimmed back by 4 bases and J by 8 bases, and the junction contains 2 bases that no gene match accounts for. CDR3 length: 12 amino acids, cysteine to phenylalanine. Just the 36-base CDR3 DNA is kept, in frame starting at base 1. Reading the label with the study, this specimen's time point is: about 28 days (+/-7) after the second vaccine dose. AZD1222 recipients given second doses at about 4 weeks or at about 12 weeks were pooled, since spike-specific TCR depth and breadth were not found to differ between the two schedules. Vaccinee samples were obtained from the UK trials COV001 and COV002, which included a single-blind randomized controlled phase 2/3 trial of AZD1222 (ChAdOx1 nCoV-19) in healthy adults. For TCRbeta chain sequencing, PBMC samples from trial participants were taken at day 0 and at day 28 after the second dose.

Details on this clone: Its antigen is currently not known. The record has no base qualities; no much larger clone is one base away.

The CDR3 regions of human TCRbeta chains were analyzed by immunosequencing. Turning to the authors' computational methods: Repertoire TCRs were checked for matches against a reference library of SARS-CoV-2-specific TCRs that had been generated using the MIRA antigen-specificity platform. Breadth meant the fraction of unique TCRs that were SARS-CoV-2-associated, whereas depth meant the fraction of total T cells that were SARS-CoV-2-associated. Using the MIRA data, every spike-specific TCR was mapped to the spike region that the TCR reacted to and assigned to either a CD4 or a CD8 class. Log10-transformed breadth and depth values were compared by one-way ANOVA with Sidak's multiple comparisons tests. The table comes from immuneACCESS by way of TCRdb, which keeps in-frame sequences with V and J called. Part of the clones is missing from these tables; in studies checked, under half for an unresolved V gene and the rest for unknown reasons. V, J and clone size were drawn from that table, and D and trimming were deduced from the DNA. The sample has roughly 140,000 clones on record, over 75% of them singletons. The ten biggest clones cover around 2.9% of the sample.

Overall study outcomes, separate from this receptor: Because no samples from the day 14 peak response were available, repertoires could be characterized only after the peak T cell response. In the small 56-69-year group, the increase in depth fell short of significance, most likely because of low power. After two AZD1222 doses, both the breadth and the depth of spike-specific TCRs were significantly higher than at day 0 and than in MenACWY recipients. Epitopes outside the regions mutated in the B.1.351 and B.1.1.7 variants were reportedly recognized by nearly half of the unique spike-specific TCRs. The whole spike protein was spanned by vaccine-associated CD4 TCRs, and dominant responses were seen in regions 160-218 and 743-854. Participants were mostly white British and included more females than males, and it was suggested by the authors that clonal diversity may have been underestimated. Only five or six AZD1222 recipients were SARS-CoV-2 seropositive at baseline, limiting conclusions about previously exposed vaccinees.

The sequence was collected from an adult who received the AZD1222 COVID-19 vaccine. The starting material was peripheral blood, obtained 28 days after the second AZD1222 dose. Recombination joined TRBV4-2 with TRBJ1-3; the central 7 bases match TRBD1. The CDR3 loop reads CASSLQGDTIYF. The DNA is as follows: TGTGCCAGCAGCCTGCAGGGGGACACCATATATTTT.